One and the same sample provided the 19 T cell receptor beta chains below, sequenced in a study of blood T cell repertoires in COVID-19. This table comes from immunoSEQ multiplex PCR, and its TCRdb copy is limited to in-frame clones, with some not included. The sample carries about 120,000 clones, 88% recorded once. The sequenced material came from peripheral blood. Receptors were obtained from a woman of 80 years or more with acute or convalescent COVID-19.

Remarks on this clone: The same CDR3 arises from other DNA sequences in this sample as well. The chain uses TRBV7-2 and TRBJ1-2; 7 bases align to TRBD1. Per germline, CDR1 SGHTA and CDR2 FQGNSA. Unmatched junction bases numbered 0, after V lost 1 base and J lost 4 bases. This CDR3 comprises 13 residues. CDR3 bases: TGTGCCAGCAGCTTAGGACAGGGCTATGGCTACACCTTC. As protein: CASSLGQGYGYTF.

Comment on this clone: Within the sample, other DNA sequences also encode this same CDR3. CDR3 bases: TGTGCCAGCAGCCAAGATCTAGCGACAGATACGCAGTATTTT. Translating it yields CASSQDLATDTQYF. This chain joins TRBV3-1 (or the pseudogene TRBV3-2) and TRBJ2-3, with D perhaps TRBD2 (6 bases). CDR3 length equals 14 residues. CDR1 and CDR2 (germline): LGHDT, YNNKEL (reference sequence). The V end lost 0 bases, the J end lost 3 bases, and 7 bases lay between the germline ends.

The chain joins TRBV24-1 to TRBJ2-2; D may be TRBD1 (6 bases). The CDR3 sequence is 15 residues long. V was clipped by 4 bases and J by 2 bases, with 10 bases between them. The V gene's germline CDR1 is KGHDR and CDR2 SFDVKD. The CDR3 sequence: CATSDRTVNTGELFF. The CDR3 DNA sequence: TGTGCCACCAGTGACCGGACAGTTAACACCGGGGAGCTGTTTTTT.

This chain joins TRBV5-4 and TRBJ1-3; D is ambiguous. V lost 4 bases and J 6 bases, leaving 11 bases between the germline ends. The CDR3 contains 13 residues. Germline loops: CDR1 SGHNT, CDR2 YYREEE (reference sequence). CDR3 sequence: CASSVGGKNTIYF. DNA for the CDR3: TGTGCCAGCAGCGTGGGAGGTAAAAACACCATATATTTT.

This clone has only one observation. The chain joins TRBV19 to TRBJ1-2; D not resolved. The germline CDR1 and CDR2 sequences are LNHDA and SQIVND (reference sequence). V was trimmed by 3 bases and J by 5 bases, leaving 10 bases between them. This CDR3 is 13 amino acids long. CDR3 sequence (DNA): TGTGCCAGTAGTATCGGCAGGTTATATGGCTACACCTTC. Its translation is CASSIGRLYGYTF.

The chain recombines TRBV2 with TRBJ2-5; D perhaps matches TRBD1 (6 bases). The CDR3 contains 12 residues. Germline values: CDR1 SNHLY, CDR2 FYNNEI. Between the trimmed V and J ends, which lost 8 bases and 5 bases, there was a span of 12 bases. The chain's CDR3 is CASYRVVETQYF. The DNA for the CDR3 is TGTGCCAGCTACAGGGTGGTGGAGACCCAGTACTTC.

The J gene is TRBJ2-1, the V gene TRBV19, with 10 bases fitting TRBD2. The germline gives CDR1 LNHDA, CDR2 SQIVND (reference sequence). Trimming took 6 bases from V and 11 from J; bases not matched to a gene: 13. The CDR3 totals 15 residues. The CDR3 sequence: CASRGIAGGENKQFF. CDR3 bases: TGTGCCAGTAGGGGAATAGCGGGGGGCGAAAACAAGCAGTTCTTC.

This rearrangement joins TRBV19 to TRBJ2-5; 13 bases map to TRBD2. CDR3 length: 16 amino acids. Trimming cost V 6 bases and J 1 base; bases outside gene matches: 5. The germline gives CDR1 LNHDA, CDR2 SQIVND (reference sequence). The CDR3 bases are TGTGCCAGTAGGTCACTAGCGGGAGGGCCCCAAGAGACCCAGTACTTC. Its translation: CASRSLAGGPQETQYF.

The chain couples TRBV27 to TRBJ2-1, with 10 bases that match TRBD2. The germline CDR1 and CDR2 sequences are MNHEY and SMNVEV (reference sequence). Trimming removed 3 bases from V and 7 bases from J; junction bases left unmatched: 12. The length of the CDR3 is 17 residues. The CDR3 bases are TGTGCCAGCAGTTTGAAAAAGCGGGGGGGCAACTATAATGAGCAGTTCTTC. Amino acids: CASSLKKRGGNYNEQFF.

CDR3: CASTYGGLGDTEAFF. The CDR3 DNA is TGTGCCAGCACCTACGGGGGGTTGGGGGACACTGAAGCTTTCTTT. This chain connects TRBV2 to TRBJ1-1; tentative D call: TRBD1 (5 bases). This CDR3 contains 15 residues. The V gene's germline CDR1 is SNHLY and CDR2 FYNNEI. Deletions cut 7 bases from V and 3 bases from J, with 18 bases between.

The CDR3 spells CASSFSGLYNSPLHF. For the CDR3, the DNA is TGTGCCAGCAGTTTTTCGGGACTCTATAATTCACCCCTCCACTTT. The chain joins TRBV28 to TRBJ1-6; a weak D match, TRBD1 (5 bases). The CDR3 runs to 15 residues. Germline-derived CDR1 and CDR2 are MDHEN and SYDVKM. V lost 3 bases and J lost 3, with 9 bases in between. Together with reference TRBV28 and TRBJ1-6, the CDR3 gives the full variable domain: DVKVTQSSRYLVKRTGEKVFLECVQDMDHENMFWYRQDPGLGLRLIYFSYDVKMKEKGDIPEGYSVSREKKERFSLILESASTNQTSMYLCASSFSGLYNSPLHFGNGTRLTVT.

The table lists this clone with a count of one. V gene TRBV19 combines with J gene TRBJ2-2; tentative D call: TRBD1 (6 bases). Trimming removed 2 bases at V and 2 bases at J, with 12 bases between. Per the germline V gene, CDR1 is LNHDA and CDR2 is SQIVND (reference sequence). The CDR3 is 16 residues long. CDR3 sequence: CASSILRQANTGELFF. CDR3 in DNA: TGTGCCAGTAGTATATTGCGACAGGCCAACACCGGGGAGCTGTTTTTT. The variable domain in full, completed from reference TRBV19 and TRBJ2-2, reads DGGITQSPKYLFRKEGQNVTLSCEQNLNHDAMYWYRQDPGQGLRLIYYSQIVNDFQKGDIAEGYSVSREKKESFPLTVTSAQKNPTAFYLCASSILRQANTGELFFGEGSRLTVL.

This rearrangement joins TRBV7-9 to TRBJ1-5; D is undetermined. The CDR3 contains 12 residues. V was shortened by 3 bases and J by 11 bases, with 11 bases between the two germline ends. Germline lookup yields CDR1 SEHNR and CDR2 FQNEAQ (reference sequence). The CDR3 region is CASSLDVGAQHF. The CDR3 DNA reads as TGTGCCAGCAGCTTGGATGTCGGGGCCCAGCATTTT.

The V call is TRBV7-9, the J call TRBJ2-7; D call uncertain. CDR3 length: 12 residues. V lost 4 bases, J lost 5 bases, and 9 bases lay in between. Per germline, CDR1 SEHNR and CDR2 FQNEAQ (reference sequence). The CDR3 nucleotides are TGTGCCAGCAGCTCCCTGACTGACGAGCAGTACTTC. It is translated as CASSSLTDEQYF. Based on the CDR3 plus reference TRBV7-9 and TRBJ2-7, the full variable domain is DTGVSQNPRHKITKRGQNVTFRCDPISEHNRLYWYRQTLGQGPEFLTYFQNEAQLEKSRLLSDRFSAERPKGSFSTLEIQRTEQGDSAMYLCASSSLTDEQYFGPGTRLTVT.

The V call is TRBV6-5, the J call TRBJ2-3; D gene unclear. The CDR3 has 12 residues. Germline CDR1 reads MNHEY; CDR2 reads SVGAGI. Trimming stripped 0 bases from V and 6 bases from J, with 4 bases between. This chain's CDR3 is CASSYSSDTQYF. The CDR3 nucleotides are TGTGCCAGCAGTTACTCGTCGGATACGCAGTATTTT.

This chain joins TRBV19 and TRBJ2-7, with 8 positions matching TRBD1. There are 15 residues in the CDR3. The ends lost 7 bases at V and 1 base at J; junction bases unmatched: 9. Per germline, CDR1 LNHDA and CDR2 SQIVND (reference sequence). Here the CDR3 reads CASKARTGSSYEQYF. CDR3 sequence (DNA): TGTGCCAGTAAAGCCCGGACAGGGTCTTCCTACGAGCAGTACTTC.

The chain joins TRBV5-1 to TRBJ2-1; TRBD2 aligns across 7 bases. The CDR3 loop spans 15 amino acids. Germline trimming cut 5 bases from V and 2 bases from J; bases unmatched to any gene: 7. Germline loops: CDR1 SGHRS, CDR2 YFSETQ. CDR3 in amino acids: CASRTGTTPYNEQFF. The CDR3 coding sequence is TGCGCCAGCAGAACCGGGACTACTCCCTACAATGAGCAGTTCTTC.

The CDR3, as DNA: TGTGCCAGCAGCTCCTTATCCCAACAGGGGGCAAAGCAGTACTTC. Its translation: CASSSLSQQGAKQYF. The chain uses TRBV7-9 and TRBJ2-7; TRBD1 matches 9 bases. The CDR3 contains 15 residues. Germline-derived CDR1 and CDR2 are SEHNR and FQNEAQ (reference sequence). With V trimmed by 4 bases and J by 8 bases, 12 bases remained unmatched.

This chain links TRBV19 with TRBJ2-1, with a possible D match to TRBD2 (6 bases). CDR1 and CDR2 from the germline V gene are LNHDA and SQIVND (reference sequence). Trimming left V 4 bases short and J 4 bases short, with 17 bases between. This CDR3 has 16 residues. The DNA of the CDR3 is TGTGCCAGTAGTACCCGCCCTAGCGAGGGTTACAATGAGCAGTTCTTC. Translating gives CASSTRPSEGYNEQFF.